This entry lists 13 T cell receptor beta chains sequenced from one sample in a study of a mutant IDH1 vaccine in newly diagnosed glioma. The method was immunoSEQ multiplex PCR; TCRdb's version includes in-frame clones alone and lacks a portion of them. The sample shows over 50,000 clones, just under 90% of them seen only once. Which antigens these TCRs recognize remains unknown. As for time point: week 5, during vaccination. Each dose of the vaccine consisted of 300 ug of mutant IDH1 20-mer peptide, with topical imiquimod. Sequences were derived from PBMCs, sampled from a glioma patient whose treatment included an IDH1 peptide vaccine. Every receptor here comes from a woman aged 40 to 55 with glioma.

This clone was recorded a few times. The rearrangement joins TRBV6-5 to TRBJ1-3; tentative D call: TRBD1 (6 bases). This CDR3 has 13 residues. Germline V lookup: CDR1 MNHEY, CDR2 SVGAGI. V lost 6 bases and J lost 4, with 10 bases in between. The CDR3 region has the DNA TGTGCCAGCAGCGGTGACAGGGGAAACACCATATATTTT. Translating it yields CASSGDRGNTIYF.

With respect to this clone: One junction end does not reproduce the germline sequence, and a read error may be involved. V gene TRBV7-2 combines with J gene TRBJ2-1; D uncertain. CDR1 and CDR2 (germline): SGHTA, FQGNSA. This CDR3 has 11 amino acids. The CDR3 DNA reads as TGTGCCAGCAGCACCTACATTGAGCAGTTCTTC. This sequence encodes CASSTYIEQFF.

This chain uses TRBV2 with TRBJ1-4; D not certain. V was shortened by 6 bases and J by 8 bases, with 13 bases between the two germline ends. CDR1 and CDR2 (germline): SNHLY, FYNNEI. This CDR3 has 13 amino acids. CDR3 region: CASRRARAEKLFF. The CDR3 DNA sequence: TGTGCCAGCAGGAGAGCCCGGGCCGAAAAACTGTTTTTT.

This sequence joins TRBV6-5 and TRBJ1-5; D is uncertain. The CDR3 consists of 13 residues. CDR1 MNHEY and CDR2 SVGAGI come from the germline V gene. V gave up 0 bases and J gave up 5 bases, with 5 bases separating them. The CDR3 nucleotides are TGTGCCAGCAGTTACTCGATGGATCAGCCCCAGCATTTT. Translating it yields CASSYSMDQPQHF.

The chain recombines TRBV7-9 with TRBJ2-1; D may be TRBD2 (6 bases). V lost 2 bases, J lost 6 bases, and 8 bases lay in between. The CDR3 covers 13 residues. The germline V gene encodes CDR1 SEHNR and CDR2 FQNEAQ (reference sequence). The CDR3 DNA follows: TGTGCCAGCAGCTTACTCGGGAGCAATGAGCAGTTCTTC. Amino acid sequence: CASSLLGSNEQFF.

The chain is built from TRBV6-5 and TRBJ1-1; possibly TRBD1 for D (5 bases). CDR1 is MNHEY and CDR2 is SVGAGI in the germline V gene. The germline V and J ends were trimmed by 4 bases and 11 bases, with 20 bases remaining between them. The CDR3 contains 14 residues. The CDR3 sequence is CASSSGGRGRGAFF. The CDR3 nucleotides are TGTGCCAGCAGTTCAGGCGGACGGGGGAGAGGGGCTTTCTTT.

The chain joins TRBV5-5 to TRBJ1-1; D unresolved. Per germline, CDR1 SGHKS and CDR2 YYEKEE (reference sequence). The V and J ends lost 5 bases and 6 bases respectively, with 11 bases between them. The length of the CDR3 is 12 residues. The CDR3 coding sequence is TGTGCCAGCAGGACCCAAGGCCCTGAAGCTTTCTTT. Translated: CASRTQGPEAFF.

This chain uses TRBV9 with TRBJ2-2, with a tentative D call TRBD1 (5 bases). V was pared by 4 bases and J by 3 bases, with 16 bases between. There are 16 residues in the CDR3. CDR1 and CDR2 from the germline V gene are SGDLS and YYNGEE. The CDR3 is CASSPRRGGDTGELFF. CDR3 DNA sequence: TGTGCCAGCAGCCCCCGAAGGGGCGGAGACACCGGGGAGCTGTTTTTT. The whole variable domain, filled in from reference TRBV9 and TRBJ2-2, reads DSGVTQTPKHLITATGQRVTLRCSPRSGDLSVYWYQQSLDQGLQFLIQYYNGEERAKGNILERFSAQQFPDLHSELNLSSLELGDSALYFCASSPRRGGDTGELFFGEGSRLTVL.

This chain joins TRBV19 and TRBJ2-7; 15 nucleotides align to TRBD2. Losses at the gene ends were 5 bases for V and 4 bases for J; bases not matched to a gene: 12. The CDR3 has 18 amino acids. CDR1 and CDR2 (germline): LNHDA, SQIVND (reference sequence). This CDR3 is CASSPPRTSGRAWYEQYF. In DNA, the CDR3 is TGTGCCAGTAGTCCACCCCGGACTAGCGGGAGGGCCTGGTACGAGCAGTACTTC. Full variable domain (rest looked up from reference TRBV19 and TRBJ2-7): DGGITQSPKYLFRKEGQNVTLSCEQNLNHDAMYWYRQDPGQGLRLIYYSQIVNDFQKGDIAEGYSVSREKKESFPLTVTSAQKNPTAFYLCASSPPRTSGRAWYEQYFGPGTRLTVT.

The chain joins TRBV12-5 to TRBJ1-1; 8 bases fit TRBD1. This CDR3 spans 13 amino acids. After removal of 7 bases from V and 7 bases from J, the junction contained 8 bases not matched to a gene. In germline, CDR1 is LGHNT, CDR2 FRNRAP. DNA for the CDR3: TGTGCTAGTGCCCTACAGGGGGTAGGTGAAGCTTTCTTT. It encodes CASALQGVGEAFF.

This chain connects TRBV5-1 to TRBJ1-2; tentatively, D is TRBD1 (5 bases). The germline V and J ends were trimmed by 1 base and 7 bases, with 8 bases remaining between them. Germline loops: CDR1 SGHRS, CDR2 YFSETQ. The CDR3 is 12 amino acids. The CDR3 loop reads CASSLRGTGYTF. CDR3 nucleotides: TGCGCCAGCAGCTTGCGGGGGACTGGCTACACCTTC.

The CDR3, as DNA: TGTGCCAGCAGTTTATCCGGGGCTCGCGCCTCTGGAAACACCATATATTTT. Amino acids: CASSLSGARASGNTIYF. The rearrangement joins TRBV27 to TRBJ1-3, with D possibly being TRBD1 (5 bases). Trimming pared 0 bases from V and 0 bases from J, leaving 12 bases between. The germline gives CDR1 MNHEY, CDR2 SMNVEV (reference sequence). This CDR3 is 17 amino acids long.

The chain couples TRBV27 to TRBJ2-7, with 7 bases identical to TRBD2. The trim removed 4 bases at V and 2 bases at J, leaving 8 bases unmatched. The germline V gene encodes CDR1 MNHEY and CDR2 SMNVEV (reference sequence). The CDR3 totals 15 residues. Written as DNA, the CDR3 is TGTGCCAGCAGTTGGGGGGGGACGGCGACCTACGAGCAGTACTTC. It translates to CASSWGGTATYEQYF.